This TCR beta chain was recovered during a study of blood T cell repertoires in COVID-19. Looking at the study overall: Samples taken during acute and convalescent COVID-19 were collected in the United States, Italy and Spain. T cells, B-cell-depleted T cells, or PBMCs provided the cDNA or gDNA that served as material.

This clone was counted only a few times. The authors' processing: The authors estimated nucleated cell counts from reference gene primer amplification. The repertoire was sequenced with immunoSEQ multiplex PCR; TCRdb's copy has only in-frame clones and lacks some. Clone size and V and J calls were adopted from that table, with D and trimming inferred from the DNA. The data contain about 110,000 clones, roughly 69% of them singletons. This CDR3 is built from 17 residues. Germline CDR1 SGHRS, CDR2 YFSETQ. The J segment lost 2 bases and the V segment lost 0 bases, leaving 8 bases of the junction unmatched.

Sequencing was done on a sample of peripheral blood. This rearrangement joins TRBV5-1 to TRBJ2-3, with 8 positions matching TRBD2. This clonotype was obtained from a man older than 75 with acute or convalescent COVID-19. Written as DNA, the CDR3 is TGCGCCAGCAGCTTGGGGCGAACTAGCGGAGACACAGATACGCAGTATTTT. Translation: CASSLGRTSGDTDTQYF.